Listed below are T cell receptor beta chains from one sample, sequenced in a study of blood T cell repertoires in COVID-19. TCRdb's table, derived via immunoSEQ multiplex PCR, lists solely in-frame clones and lacks some. The sample lists some 260,000 clones; approximately 88% were seen once. Sequenced: peripheral blood. All receptors derive from a woman between 25 and 40 years old with COVID-19, enrolled during active disease. The CDR3 runs from the conserved cysteine through the conserved F or W. D genes are given only for firm matches. Size tells how often a clone was seen (once, few, many) or the class of an expanded clone, and some rows leave it out.

TRBJ2-1 TRBD2 TRBV7-2 - TGTGCCGGCGGGCGGGGGGGCCTCTACAATGAGCAGTTCTTC CAGGRGGLYNEQFF
TRBJ2-3 TRBD1 TRBV5-6 once TGTGCCAGCACCCGACAGGGTATATCAGATACGCAGTATTTT CASTRQGISDTQYF
TRBJ1-4 - TRBV5-1 - TGCGCCAGCAGCCCGGGTGAGGGTAATGAAAAACTGTTTTTT CASSPGEGNEKLFF
TRBJ1-4 - TRBV19 - TGTGCCAGTAGAACGCGGGGAGATGATGAAAAACTGTTTTTT CASRTRGDDEKLFF
TRBJ2-3 - TRBV7-2 - TGTGCCAGCAGTCCCTCGGCGGGCGGGGCGCAGTATTTT CASSPSAGGAQYF
TRBJ1-3 TRBD1 TRBV5-6 - TGTGCCAGCAGCCGGACAGGGGACCGCTCTGGAAACACCATATATTTT CASSRTGDRSGNTIYF
TRBJ1-5 TRBD1 TRBV27 few TGTGCCAGCAGTTTAGGGACAGGGAATCAGCCCCAGCATTTT CASSLGTGNQPQHF
TRBJ2-5 - TRBV19 - TGTGCCAGTAGTTCAGCTAGCGCGGGAGAGACCCAGTACTTC CASSSASAGETQYF
TRBJ2-1 TRBD2 TRBV19 - TGTGCCAGTGCTCTACGGGGGGGGGCCTACAATGAGCAGTTCTTC CASALRGGAYNEQFF
TRBJ1-2 - TRBV6-5 - TGTGCCAGCAGTTACTCGATTGGAGCAGGCTACACCTTC CASSYSIGAGYTF
TRBJ1-5 TRBD1 TRBV25-1 - TGTGCCAGCAGTGAGCCCGGGACAGATCAGCCCCAGCATTTT CASSEPGTDQPQHF
TRBJ1-2 TRBD1 TRBV3-1/TRBV3-2 - TGTGCCAGCAGCCAACTGTGGACAGGGGGCACGGGTGGCTACACCTTC CASSQLWTGGTGGYTF
TRBJ2-4 - TRBV18 - TGTGCCAGCTCGGCTACAGCGGTACTGAACATTCAGTACTTC CASSATAVLNIQYF
TRBJ2-3 TRBD1 TRBV10-1 - TGCGCCAGCAGCGACAGGGGCACAGATACGCAGTATTTT CASSDRGTDTQYF